This T cell receptor (beta chain) was captured in a study of shared clonotypes between healthy human individuals. For the study at large: Each donor contributed plates that comprised three CD4 naive, three CD4 memory, two CD8 naive and one CD8 memory.

Findings and caveats of the study: On the whole, naive subsets had larger estimated richness than memory subsets had.

Trimming removed 1 base at V and 0 bases at J, with 10 bases between. This CDR3 region has 15 residues. Germline CDR1 SGHRS, CDR2 YFSETQ. TCRdb's table, derived via immunoSEQ multiplex PCR, lists solely in-frame clones and lacks some. The data show 2 million to 2.5 million clones, around 95% seen once. Points on this clone: Antigen: not known.

The chain carries TRBV5-1 and TRBJ1-1, with D unresolved. The clonotype originates from a man between 18 and 35 years old in good health. Material for sequencing was naive CD4+ T cells sorted from blood. Subset in this sample: CD45RA+ positively selected. The CDR3 loop reads CASSLLPGMNTEAFF. CDR3 nucleotides: TGCGCCAGCAGCTTGCTACCGGGAATGAACACTGAAGCTTTCTTT. The entire variable domain, with the rest obtained from reference TRBV5-1 and TRBJ1-1, is as follows: KAGVTQTPRYLIKTRGQQVTLSCSPISGHRSVSWYQQTPGQGLQFLFEYFSETQRNKGNFPGRFSGRQFSNSRSEMNVSTLELGDSALYLCASSLLPGMNTEAFFGQGTRLTVV.